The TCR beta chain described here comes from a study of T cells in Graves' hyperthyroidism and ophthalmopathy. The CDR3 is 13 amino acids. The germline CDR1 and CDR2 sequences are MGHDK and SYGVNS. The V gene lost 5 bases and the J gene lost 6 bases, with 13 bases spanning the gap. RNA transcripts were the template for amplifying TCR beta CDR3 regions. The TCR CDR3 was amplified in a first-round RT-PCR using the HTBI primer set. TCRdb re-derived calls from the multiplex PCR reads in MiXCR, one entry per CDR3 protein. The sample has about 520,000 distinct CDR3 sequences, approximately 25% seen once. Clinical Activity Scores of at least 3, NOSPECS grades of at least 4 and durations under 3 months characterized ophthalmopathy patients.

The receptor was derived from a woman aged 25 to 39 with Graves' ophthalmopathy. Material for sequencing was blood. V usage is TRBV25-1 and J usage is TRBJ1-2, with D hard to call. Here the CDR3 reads CASSLSNSHGYTF. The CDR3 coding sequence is TGTGCCAGCAGTTTATCTAACAGCCATGGCTACACCTTC.